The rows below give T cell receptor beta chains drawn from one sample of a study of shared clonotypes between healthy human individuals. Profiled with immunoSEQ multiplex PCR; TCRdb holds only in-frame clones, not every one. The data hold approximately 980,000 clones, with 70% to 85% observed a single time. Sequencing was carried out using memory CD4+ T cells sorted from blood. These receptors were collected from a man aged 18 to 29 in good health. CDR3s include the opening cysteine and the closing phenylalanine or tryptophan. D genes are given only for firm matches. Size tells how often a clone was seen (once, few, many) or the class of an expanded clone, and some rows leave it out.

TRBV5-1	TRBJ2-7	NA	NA	TGCGCCAGCAGCTTGATATTAGAGGGTTCCTACGAGCAGTACTTC	CASSLILEGSYEQYF
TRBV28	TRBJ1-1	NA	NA	TGTGCCAGTATGTCCCAAGCCGCCGTCTCTGAAGCTTTCTTT	CASMSQAAVSEAFF
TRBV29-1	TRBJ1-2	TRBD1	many	TGCAGCGTTGAAAAACAGGGGATCCTCTATGGCTACACCTTC	CSVEKQGILYGYTF
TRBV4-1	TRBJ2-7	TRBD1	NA	TGCGCCAGCAGCCCTGGACAGGGGGCTGTCGAGCAGTACTTC	CASSPGQGAVEQYF
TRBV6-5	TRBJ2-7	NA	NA	TGTGCCAGCAGGGGAGGCGGATTCACCTACGAGCAGTACTTC	CASRGGGFTYEQYF
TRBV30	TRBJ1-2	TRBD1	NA	TGTGCCTGGAGTGCATTTAAACAGGGGTATGGCTACACCTTC	CAWSAFKQGYGYTF
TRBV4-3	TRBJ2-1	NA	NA	TGCGCCAGCAGCCAAGATCACCCAATAGCTTACAATGAGCAGTTCTTC	CASSQDHPIAYNEQFF
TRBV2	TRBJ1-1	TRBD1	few	TGTGCCAGCAGCGGGGACAGTGCAATGAACACTGAAGCTTTCTTT	CASSGDSAMNTEAFF
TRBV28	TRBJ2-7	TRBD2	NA	TGTGCCAGCAGTTTAGCGGGAGTCTCCTACGAGCAGTACTTC	CASSLAGVSYEQYF
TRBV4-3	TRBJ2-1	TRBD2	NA	TGCGCCAGCAGCCTAGCGGGTTCATTGGGGAATGAGCAGTTCTTC	CASSLAGSLGNEQFF
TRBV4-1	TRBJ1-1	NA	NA	TGCGCCAGCAGCCAAGAAGAGGCAAAGAACACTGAAGCTTTCTTT	CASSQEEAKNTEAFF
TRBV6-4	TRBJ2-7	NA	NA	TGTGCCAGCAGGGGATTCGGGTACGAGCAGTACTTC	CASRGFGYEQYF
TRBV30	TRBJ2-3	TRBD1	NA	TGTGCCTGGAGTGGGGGACAGGGGGCCGGGGATACGCAGTATTTT	CAWSGGQGAGDTQYF
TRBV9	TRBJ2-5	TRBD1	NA	TGTGCCAGCAAGGGGGCTGGAGAGACCCAGTACTTC	CASKGAGETQYF
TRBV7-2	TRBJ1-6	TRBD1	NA	TGTGCCAGCAGCCATCGACAGGGCCGCTCCTATAATTCACCCCTCCACTTT	CASSHRQGRSYNSPLHF
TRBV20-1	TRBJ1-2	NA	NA	TGCAGTGCTAGTGACACTTATGGCTACACCTTC	CSASDTYGYTF
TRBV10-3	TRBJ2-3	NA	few	TGTGCCATCAAACAGGGAGACACAGATACGCAGTATTTT	CAIKQGDTDTQYF
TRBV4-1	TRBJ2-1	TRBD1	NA	TGCGCCAGCAGCCAAGAGTGGTGGGACAGAAACAATGAGCAGTTCTTC	CASSQEWWDRNNEQFF
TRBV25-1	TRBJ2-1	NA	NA	TGTGCCAGCAGTGACCGGTCGTTCTTC	CASSDRSFF
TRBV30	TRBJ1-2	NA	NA	TGTGCCTGGAGTGTACAGCAGGGTGAGGGCTACACCTTC	CAWSVQQGEGYTF
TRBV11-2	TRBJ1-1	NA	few	TGTGCCAGCAGCCCATCGGTGGGACGTCTCACTGAAGCTTTCTTT	CASSPSVGRLTEAFF
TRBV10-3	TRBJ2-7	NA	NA	TGTGCCATCAGTGCCTTCGGCGGGAACTCCTACGAGCAGTACTTC	CAISAFGGNSYEQYF
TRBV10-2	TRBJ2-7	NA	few	TGCGCCAGCACCGGCTCAGGAAGGGACGAGCAGTACTTC	CASTGSGRDEQYF
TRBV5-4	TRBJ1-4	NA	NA	TGTGCCAGCAGCTTGGCCCTCGGGGCTAATGAAAAACTGTTTTTT	CASSLALGANEKLFF
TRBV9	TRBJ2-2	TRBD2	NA	TGTGCCAGCAGCGATGTGGGACTAACCGGGGAGCTGTTTTTT	CASSDVGLTGELFF
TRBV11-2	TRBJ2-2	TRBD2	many	TGTGCCAGCAGCTCTCTAGCGGCGAACACCGGGGAGCTGTTTTTT	CASSSLAANTGELFF
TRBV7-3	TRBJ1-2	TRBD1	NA	TGTGCCAGCAGCTTAGGGACAGGGTATGGCTACACCTTC	CASSLGTGYGYTF
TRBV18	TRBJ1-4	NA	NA	TGTGCCAGCTCGTTCGATACAACTAATGAAAAACTGTTTTTT	CASSFDTTNEKLFF
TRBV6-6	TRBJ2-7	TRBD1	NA	TGTGCCAGCAGTAGGACAGGGGGGTCCTACGAGCAGTACTTC	CASSRTGGSYEQYF
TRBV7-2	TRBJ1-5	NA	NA	TGTGCCAGCAGAAAGGGAGGTATGGGCAATCAGCCCCAGCATTTT	CASRKGGMGNQPQHF
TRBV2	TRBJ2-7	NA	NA	TGTGCCAGCAGTGAGACTGCCTACGAGCAGTACTTC	CASSETAYEQYF
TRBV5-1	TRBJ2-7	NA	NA	TGCGCCAGCAGCTTGTCCCGACAGTCCCTCCACGAGCAGTACTTC	CASSLSRQSLHEQYF
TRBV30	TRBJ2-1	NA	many	TGTGCCTGGAGTGTCTTGCGGGGGCCCTACAATGAGCAGTTCTTC	CAWSVLRGPYNEQFF
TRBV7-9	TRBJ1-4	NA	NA	TGTGCCTGTACTGGATCTAATGAAAAACTGTTTTTT	CACTGSNEKLFF
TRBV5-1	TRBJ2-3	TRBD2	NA	TGCGCCAGCAGCTTGTTGCCCGGGGGGACAGATACGCAGTATTTT	CASSLLPGGTDTQYF
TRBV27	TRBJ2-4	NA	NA	TGTGCCAGCAGTTTATCAGGGGTGGCCAAAAACATTCAGTACTTC	CASSLSGVAKNIQYF
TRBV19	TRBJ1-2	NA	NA	TGTGCCAGTAGTATCGGTAGGATTGCTAATCCAAACTATGGCTACACCTTC	CASSIGRIANPNYGYTF
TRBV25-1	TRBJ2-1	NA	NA	TGTGCCAGCAGTGCATACAATGAGCAGTTCTTC	CASSAYNEQFF
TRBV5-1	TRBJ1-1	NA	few	TGCGCCAGCAGCTCCGACCTGAGGGGCACTGAAGCTTTCTTT	CASSSDLRGTEAFF
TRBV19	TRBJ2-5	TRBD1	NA	TGTGCCAGTAGTTTCCAGACAGGGCAAGAGACCCAGTACTTC	CASSFQTGQETQYF
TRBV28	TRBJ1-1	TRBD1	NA	TGTGCCAGCAGTCCCCCCCTTGGACAGGGGGCGGACACTGAAGCTTTCTTT	CASSPPLGQGADTEAFF
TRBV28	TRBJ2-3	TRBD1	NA	TGTGCCAGCAGTCTGGACAGGCCTCACACAGATACGCAGTATTTT	CASSLDRPHTDTQYF
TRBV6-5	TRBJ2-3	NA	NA	TGTGCCAGCAGTTACCGGGGTACAGATACGCAGTATTTT	CASSYRGTDTQYF
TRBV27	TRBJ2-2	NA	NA	TGTGCCAGCAGTTTTCCCGGGGAGCTGTTTTTT	CASSFPGELFF
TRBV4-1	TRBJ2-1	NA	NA	TGCGCCAGCAGCCGAACATTTCAGGCCGACTCCTACAATGAGCAGTTCTTC	CASSRTFQADSYNEQFF
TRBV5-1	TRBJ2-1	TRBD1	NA	TGCGCCAGCAGCGGGGGACAGGGGAGACTGCGTGAGCAGTTCTTC	CASSGGQGRLREQFF
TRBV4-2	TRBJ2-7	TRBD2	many	TGTGCCAGCAGCCTAGCGGGGACCTCCTACGAGCAGTACTTC	CASSLAGTSYEQYF
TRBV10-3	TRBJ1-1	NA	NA	TGTGCCATCAGTGAGGGAGAAGGGCAGAACACTGAAGCTTTCTTT	CAISEGEGQNTEAFF
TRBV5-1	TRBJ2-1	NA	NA	TGCGCCAGCAGTCAGGGGCCCAGCTCCTACAATGAGCAGTTCTTC	CASSQGPSSYNEQFF
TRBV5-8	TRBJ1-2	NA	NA	TGTGCCAGCAGTTTCGACAGAAGCTACACCTTC	CASSFDRSYTF